These T cell receptor beta chains were read from a single sample in a study of beta chain features in type 1 diabetes. Assay: immunoSEQ multiplex PCR; the TCRdb copy retains only in-frame clones and omits some. The sample lists roughly 300,000 clones, over 11% occurring once. Input material: naive CD4+ T cells from blood. Receptors were obtained from a man between 25 and 39 years old with type 1 diabetes. CDR3s include the opening cysteine and the closing phenylalanine or tryptophan. A D gene is named only where the DNA matches it firmly. Rows give clone size only sometimes, using once, few, many, or a class for an expanded clone.

J: TRBJ1-5; V: TRBV9; D: TRBD1; size: -; CDR3: CASSVGQGSNQPQHF; DNA: TGTGCCAGCAGCGTAGGACAGGGGAGCAATCAGCCCCAGCATTTT
J: TRBJ2-7; V: TRBV6-5; D: TRBD2; size: -; CDR3: CATRVGLAGDEQYF; DNA: TGTGCCACCAGAGTGGGACTAGCGGGAGACGAGCAGTACTTC
J: TRBJ2-3; V: TRBV7-3; D: -; size: few; CDR3: CASSSPRTESTDTQYF; DNA: TGTGCCAGCAGCTCCCCGAGGACAGAGAGCACAGATACGCAGTATTTT
J: TRBJ1-1; V: TRBV28; D: -; size: few; CDR3: CASMRYPENTEAFF; DNA: TGTGCCAGCATGAGGTACCCAGAGAACACTGAAGCTTTCTTT
J: TRBJ2-7; V: TRBV28; D: -; size: few; CDR3: CASRDSTLYEQYF; DNA: TGTGCCAGCCGGGACTCTACACTCTACGAGCAGTACTTC
J: TRBJ2-3; V: TRBV18; D: -; size: few; CDR3: CASSPSTDTQYF; DNA: TGTGCCAGCTCACCCTCCACAGATACGCAGTATTTT
J: TRBJ2-7; V: TRBV6-5; D: -; size: -; CDR3: CASSSDPGLTYEQYF; DNA: TGTGCCAGCAGTTCAGACCCGGGACTGACCTACGAGCAGTACTTC
J: TRBJ2-7; V: TRBV19; D: -; size: -; CDR3: CASSLSGSGYEQYF; DNA: TGTGCCAGTAGTTTATCGGGGTCGGGCTACGAGCAGTACTTC
J: TRBJ2-7; V: TRBV4-2; D: -; size: -; CDR3: CASSQDVQEREQYF; DNA: TGTGCCAGCAGCCAAGACGTACAGGAACGCGAGCAGTACTTC
J: TRBJ2-5; V: TRBV5-1; D: -; size: once; CDR3: CASSLGASGETQYF; DNA: TGCGCCAGCAGCTTGGGGGCTTCGGGGGAGACCCAGTACTTC
J: TRBJ2-7; V: TRBV14; D: TRBD1; size: few; CDR3: CASSQPGQGRYEQYF; DNA: TGTGCCAGCAGCCAACCGGGACAGGGACGCTACGAGCAGTACTTC
J: TRBJ2-1; V: TRBV15; D: TRBD1; size: -; CDR3: CATSTDRGGNEQFF; DNA: TGTGCCACCAGCACGGACAGGGGAGGCAATGAGCAGTTCTTC
J: TRBJ2-5; V: TRBV30; D: -; size: -; CDR3: CAWSDWGRGQETQYF; DNA: TGTGCCTGGAGTGATTGGGGGAGGGGGCAAGAGACCCAGTACTTC
J: TRBJ2-1; V: TRBV28; D: -; size: -; CDR3: CASSLTKDEQFF; DNA: TGTGCCAGCAGTTTAACTAAGGATGAGCAGTTCTTC
J: TRBJ2-2; V: TRBV5-4; D: TRBD2; size: -; CDR3: CASSTGTRPINLFF; DNA: TGTGCCAGCAGCACCGGGACTAGACCTATTAACCTGTTTTTT
J: TRBJ2-1; V: TRBV28; D: TRBD2; size: few; CDR3: CASSFLAGNNEQFF; DNA: TGTGCCAGCAGTTTTCTAGCGGGGAACAATGAGCAGTTCTTC
J: TRBJ2-5; V: TRBV7-2; D: TRBD1; size: -; CDR3: CATGTATRGGETQYF; DNA: TGTGCCACCGGGACAGCGACGAGAGGCGGGGAGACCCAGTACTTC
J: TRBJ1-4; V: TRBV15; D: -; size: few; CDR3: CATSRDGRGTNEKLFF; DNA: TGTGCCACCAGCAGAGATGGGAGGGGGACTAATGAAAAACTGTTTTTT
J: TRBJ2-7; V: TRBV5-6; D: -; size: few; CDR3: CASSLRGNYEQYF; DNA: TGTGCCAGCAGTTTGCGCGGGAACTACGAGCAGTACTTC
J: TRBJ2-7; V: TRBV7-9; D: -; size: few; CDR3: CASSSWVAGLAYEQYF; DNA: TGTGCCAGCAGCTCCTGGGTGGCGGGACTCGCCTACGAGCAGTACTTC
J: TRBJ2-5; V: TRBV4-1; D: TRBD1; size: few; CDR3: CASSQPDRVETQYF; DNA: TGCGCCAGCAGCCAACCCGACAGGGTTGAGACCCAGTACTTC
J: TRBJ2-1; V: TRBV9; D: -; size: -; CDR3: CASSSRQYNEQFF; DNA: TGTGCCAGCAGCTCCCGACAGTACAATGAGCAGTTCTTC
J: TRBJ2-3; V: TRBV4-3; D: TRBD2; size: few; CDR3: CASSHHASGRADTQYF; DNA: TGCGCCAGCAGCCACCACGCTAGCGGGAGGGCCGATACGCAGTATTTT
J: TRBJ1-3; V: TRBV4-3; D: TRBD1; size: -; CDR3: CASSRDSQISGNTIYF; DNA: TGCGCCAGCAGCCGGGACAGTCAAATCTCTGGAAACACCATATATTTT
J: TRBJ2-5; V: TRBV7-3; D: -; size: -; CDR3: CASSFGLRETQYF; DNA: TGTGCCAGCAGCTTCGGGTTAAGAGAGACCCAGTACTTC
J: TRBJ2-7; V: TRBV6-1; D: TRBD1; size: -; CDR3: CASSEDKDRASYEQYF; DNA: TGTGCCAGCAGTGAAGATAAGGACAGGGCATCCTACGAGCAGTACTTC
J: TRBJ2-1; V: TRBV29-1; D: TRBD2; size: many; CDR3: CSVAGGPFDEQFF; DNA: TGCAGCGTTGCGGGAGGGCCCTTCGATGAGCAGTTCTTC
J: TRBJ2-5; V: TRBV7-2; D: TRBD2; size: -; CDR3: CASSLVTGGRQTQYF; DNA: TGTGCCAGCAGCTTAGTTACGGGAGGGAGGCAGACCCAGTACTTC
J: TRBJ1-5; V: TRBV13; D: -; size: few; CDR3: CASSLGPDWSNQPQHF; DNA: TGTGCCAGCAGCTTAGGCCCGGACTGGAGCAATCAGCCCCAGCATTTT
J: TRBJ2-1; V: TRBV5-4; D: TRBD2; size: -; CDR3: CASSLRLAGKYNEQFF; DNA: TGTGCCAGCAGCCTGAGACTAGCGGGGAAATACAATGAGCAGTTCTTC
J: TRBJ1-1; V: TRBV9; D: -; size: -; CDR3: CASSVEPGEGTEAFF; DNA: TGTGCCAGCAGCGTAGAACCAGGAGAGGGAACTGAAGCTTTCTTT
J: TRBJ2-5; V: TRBV5-1; D: TRBD1; size: few; CDR3: CASYDRGLGETQYF; DNA: TGCGCCAGCTACGACAGGGGGCTTGGAGAGACCCAGTACTTC
J: TRBJ2-1; V: TRBV9; D: TRBD2; size: few; CDR3: CASSAPTSLRNNEQFF; DNA: TGTGCCAGCAGCGCCCCGACTAGCCTTCGAAACAATGAGCAGTTCTTC
J: TRBJ2-3; V: TRBV7-3; D: TRBD2; size: few; CDR3: CASSISGLFPDTQYF; DNA: TGTGCCAGCAGCATCTCGGGACTATTTCCAGATACGCAGTATTTT
J: TRBJ2-1; V: TRBV2; D: TRBD2; size: few; CDR3: CASRVTSGSYNEQFF; DNA: TGTGCCAGCAGGGTGACTAGCGGTTCCTACAATGAGCAGTTCTTC
J: TRBJ1-1; V: TRBV7-3; D: -; size: -; CDR3: CASSPRSGGQTEAFF; DNA: TGTGCCAGCAGCCCGAGGTCGGGGGGGCAAACTGAAGCTTTCTTT
J: TRBJ2-5; V: TRBV5-6; D: TRBD1; size: -; CDR3: CASNLLGGAEHRETQYF; DNA: TGTGCCAGCAACCTACTAGGGGGCGCGGAACACCGAGAGACCCAGTACTTC
J: TRBJ1-1; V: TRBV7-9; D: -; size: few; CDR3: CASSLIGITEAFF; DNA: TGTGCCAGCAGCTTAATCGGGATCACTGAAGCTTTCTTT
J: TRBJ2-7; V: TRBV27; D: TRBD1; size: -; CDR3: CASSLSWTGGEQYF; DNA: TGTGCCAGCAGTCTAAGCTGGACAGGGGGCGAGCAGTACTTC
J: TRBJ1-2; V: TRBV7-9; D: -; size: -; CDR3: CASSIPPPGTIGGYTF; DNA: TGTGCCAGCAGTATTCCTCCCCCGGGGACTATAGGAGGCTACACCTTC
J: TRBJ2-1; V: TRBV2; D: TRBD2; size: -; CDR3: CASSQGLAGINEQFF; DNA: TGTGCCAGCAGTCAAGGACTAGCGGGAATAAATGAGCAGTTCTTC
J: TRBJ2-2; V: TRBV7-9; D: TRBD2; size: few; CDR3: CASGTSGFNTGELFF; DNA: TGTGCCAGCGGGACTAGCGGGTTTAACACCGGGGAGCTGTTTTTT
J: TRBJ1-1; V: TRBV7-6; D: TRBD1; size: -; CDR3: CASSLEGRGRLLNTEAFF; DNA: TGTGCCAGCAGCTTAGAGGGCAGGGGGAGGCTATTGAACACTGAAGCTTTCTTT
J: TRBJ1-4; V: TRBV7-8; D: TRBD1; size: -; CDR3: CASSRGAGQGRYEKLFF; DNA: TGTGCCAGCAGCCGGGGGGCTGGACAGGGTAGATATGAAAAACTGTTTTTT
J: TRBJ1-3; V: TRBV10-3; D: -; size: few; CDR3: CASSGSPNSGNTIYF; DNA: TGTGCCTCCAGTGGGAGTCCCAACTCTGGAAACACCATATATTTT
J: TRBJ2-3; V: TRBV9; D: -; size: -; CDR3: CASSPRDTNVGAQYF; DNA: TGTGCCAGCAGCCCCCGGGACACCAACGTTGGGGCGCAGTATTTT